This T cell receptor beta chain was recovered during a study of blood T cell repertoires in COVID-19. This clone was seen just once. The authors' processing: Estimation of nucleated cell counts relied on the amplification of reference gene primers. Assay: immunoSEQ multiplex PCR; the TCRdb copy retains only in-frame clones and omits some. The V and J calls and clone size are taken from that table; D and trimming were inferred from the DNA. Of 40,000 or so clones in the sample, 80% to 85% were seen once. Patients in Seattle were enrolled during active infection, then followed longitudinally. The specimen was peripheral blood. The sequence was collected from a man aged 55-75 years with COVID-19, enrolled during active disease.

The CDR3 reads CASSQDTNSNQPQHF. CDR3 nucleotide sequence: TGTGCCAGCTCTCAGGACACCAATAGCAATCAGCCCCAGCATTTT. The chain couples TRBV18 to TRBJ1-5; weak D call: TRBD1 (5 bases). V lost 6 bases and J 0 bases, leaving 12 bases between the germline ends. Germline CDR1 reads KGHSH; CDR2 reads LQKENI. The CDR3 length is 15 residues.